A single sample is the source of the 2 T cell receptor beta chains below, sequenced in a study of T cells in narcolepsy. Profiled with immunoSEQ multiplex PCR; TCRdb holds only in-frame clones, not every one. The repertoire holds tens of thousands of clones, with roughly 87% as singletons. The sample comprised memory (CD45RA-) CD4+ T cells from blood. The source of these receptors is a human donor in good health.

The chain combines TRBV29-1 with TRBJ1-2; D uncertain. The CDR3 spans 11 residues. CDR1 SQVTM and CDR2 ANQGSEA come from the germline V gene. V was shortened by 6 bases and J by 3 bases, with 8 bases between the two germline ends. DNA of the CDR3: TGCAGCGTGGGAATGGACTATGGCTACACCTTC. Translated, it gives CSVGMDYGYTF.

V gene TRBV7-6 combines with J gene TRBJ2-7; 9 nucleotides align to TRBD2. Trimming removed 1 base from V and 2 bases from J; junction bases left unmatched: 3. In germline, CDR1 is SGHVS, CDR2 FNYEAQ. The CDR3 length is 15 residues. DNA of the CDR3: TGTGCCAGCAGCTTAGGTGCGGGAGGGCCCTACGAGCAGTACTTC. Translating gives CASSLGAGGPYEQYF.